This T cell receptor beta chain originates from a study of blood T cells in healthy people across ages. Study-wide results and limits: No one knew whether donors had CMV, which possibly confounded expanded clonotype changes.

Per sample, a minimum of 6 million PBMCs were isolated. Primers used in a second PCR of about 6 to 11 cycles were a sample-barcoded 5' primer and a J-beta primer mix. Each cDNA molecule received a tag from a template-switch adaptor that had 12 random nucleotides. Every sample gave at least 2.5 million paired-end reads containing CDR3. TCRdb analysed the 5' RACE reads with MiXCR anew, one entry per CDR3 protein. Here the sample spans 750,000 to 950,000 distinct CDR3 sequences, about 28% being singletons. Notes on this clonotype: Its antigen remains unknown.

Trimming cost V 0 bases and J 0 bases; bases outside gene matches: 10. The V gene's germline CDR1 is SNHLY and CDR2 FYNNEI. The length of the CDR3 is 18 residues. Separately, the same data were catalogued under a study of T cells of mothers and their children.

The sequencing sample was made of blood. The gene calls are TRBV2 and TRBJ1-2; TRBD1 matches at 7 bases. The TCR was taken from a woman aged 40 to 50 in good health. CDR3 in amino acids: CASSEASTSQGANYGYTF. The CDR3 DNA reads TGTGCCAGCAGTGAAGCGTCAACCTCTCAGGGGGCTAACTATGGCTACACCTTC.